This T cell receptor beta chain came from a study of early T cells in non-severe SARS-CoV-2 infection. Across the study: Unsorted whole blood bulk RNA was sequenced, with unpaired chains.

Unique molecular identifiers were attached to individual cDNA molecules. TCRdb re-called the 5' RACE reads through MiXCR, storing one row per CDR3 protein. The data contain some 70,000 distinct CDR3 sequences, 4.9% of them singletons. This clonotype was counted between two and nine times. The CDR3 has 16 residues. Germline V gene sequence: CDR1 SNHLY, CDR2 FYNNEI. V gave up 6 bases and J gave up 2 bases, with 16 bases separating them. Sequencing was performed on whole blood. The source is an adult who was a healthcare worker with PCR-confirmed SARS-CoV-2 infection or an uninfected control (not recorded which). The chain employs TRBV2 and TRBJ2-2, with no clear D. The CDR3 DNA sequence: TGTGCCAGCAGCGAAAACCGGGTCCTCAACACCGGGGAGCTGTTTTTT. Amino acid sequence: CASSENRVLNTGELFF. The whole variable domain, remainder taken from reference TRBV2 and TRBJ2-2, is EPEVTQTPSHQVTQMGQEVILRCVPISNHLYFYWYRQILGQKVEFLVSFYNNEISEKSEIFDDQFSVERPDGSNFTLKIRSTKLEDSAMYFCASSENRVLNTGELFFGEGSRLTVL.